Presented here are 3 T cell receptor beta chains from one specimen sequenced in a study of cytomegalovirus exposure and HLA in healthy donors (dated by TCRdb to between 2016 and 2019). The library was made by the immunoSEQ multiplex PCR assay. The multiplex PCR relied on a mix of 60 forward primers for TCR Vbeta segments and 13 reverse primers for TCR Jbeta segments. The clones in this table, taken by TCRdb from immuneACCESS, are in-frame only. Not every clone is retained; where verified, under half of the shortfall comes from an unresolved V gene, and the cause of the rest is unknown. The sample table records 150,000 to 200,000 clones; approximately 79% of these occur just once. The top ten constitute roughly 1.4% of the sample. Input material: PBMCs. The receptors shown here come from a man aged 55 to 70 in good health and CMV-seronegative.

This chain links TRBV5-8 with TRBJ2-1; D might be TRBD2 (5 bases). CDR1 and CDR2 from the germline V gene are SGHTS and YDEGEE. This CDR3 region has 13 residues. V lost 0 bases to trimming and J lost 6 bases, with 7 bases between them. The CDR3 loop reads CASSLAGLNEQFF. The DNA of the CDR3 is TGTGCCAGCAGCTTGGCCGGACTCAATGAGCAGTTCTTC.

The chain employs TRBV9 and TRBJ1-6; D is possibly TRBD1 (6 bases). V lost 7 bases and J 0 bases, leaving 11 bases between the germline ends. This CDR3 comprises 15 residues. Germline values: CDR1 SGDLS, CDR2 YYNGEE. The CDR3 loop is CASSTGSSYNSPLHF. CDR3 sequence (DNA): TGTGCCAGCTCCACAGGGAGCTCCTATAATTCACCCCTCCACTTT.

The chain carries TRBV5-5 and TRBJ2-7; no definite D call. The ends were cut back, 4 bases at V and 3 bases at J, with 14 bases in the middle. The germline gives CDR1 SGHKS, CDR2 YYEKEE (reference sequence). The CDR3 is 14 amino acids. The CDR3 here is CASSPIPEHYEQYF. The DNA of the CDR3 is TGTGCCAGCAGCCCGATCCCTGAACACTACGAGCAGTACTTC.